The 16 T cell receptor beta chains below were found in one sample sequenced in a study of blood T cell repertoires in COVID-19. Method: immunoSEQ multiplex PCR; TCRdb's copy keeps in-frame clones and lacks some. The data show 100,000 to 150,000 clones, roughly three quarters seen once. Input material: peripheral blood. These receptor sequences come from a woman between 65 and 79 years old with acute or convalescent COVID-19.

This clone appeared many times. The chain carries TRBV6-4 and TRBJ1-1; D gene unclear. With 4 bases removed from V and 7 bases from J, the gap between germline ends came to 7 bases. CDR3 size: 11 residues. From germline, CDR1 is MRHNA and CDR2 SNTAGT. The CDR3 DNA follows: TGTGCCAGCAGTGTCCAGTGTGAAGCTTTCTTT. Amino acid sequence: CASSVQCEAFF.

The table lists this clone with a few counts. The chain joins TRBV5-1 to TRBJ2-2; TRBD1 aligns across 7 bases. The J segment lost 5 bases and the V segment lost 0 bases, leaving 4 bases of the junction unmatched. Germline assignment: CDR1 SGHRS and CDR2 YFSETQ. There are 15 residues in the CDR3. The CDR3 DNA reads TGCGCCAGCAGCTTGGCCGAGACAGGGACCGGGGAGCTGTTTTTT. It is translated as CASSLAETGTGELFF.

The chain uses TRBV3-1 (or the pseudogene TRBV3-2) and TRBJ1-3; D is ambiguous. This CDR3 is 16 amino acids long. The V gene's germline CDR1 is LGHDT and CDR2 YNNKEL (reference sequence). With 0 bases removed from V and 1 base from J, the gap between germline ends came to 10 bases. DNA of the CDR3: TGTGCCAGCAGCCAAGAGTATTCTCCTTCTGGAAACACCATATATTTT. It specifies CASSQEYSPSGNTIYF.

The V call is TRBV10-1, the J call TRBJ2-7, with 8 positions matching TRBD2. The CDR3 has 14 residues. Germline-derived CDR1 and CDR2 are WNHNN and SYGVQD (reference sequence). V gave up 5 bases and J gave up 2 bases; unmatched junction bases: 5. In DNA, the CDR3 is TGCGCCAGCAGTACAAGCGGGAGTACCTACGAGCAGTACTTC. The encoded protein is CASSTSGSTYEQYF.

The chain employs TRBV19 and TRBJ2-7; D not resolved. Germline CDR1 LNHDA, CDR2 SQIVND (reference sequence). V was pared by 4 bases and J by 6 bases, with 13 bases between. The CDR3 length is 13 residues. The CDR3 sequence: CASSTETAAEQYF. CDR3 DNA sequence: TGTGCCAGTAGTACCGAGACCGCGGCCGAGCAGTACTTC.

Here the CDR3 reads CASSLGGSGQQETQYF. CDR3 in DNA: TGTGCCAGCAGCTTGGGGGGTTCGGGACAGCAAGAGACCCAGTACTTC. J is TRBJ2-5 and V is TRBV5-4, with TRBD1 matching over 7 bases. The CDR3 extends over 16 amino acids. The germline gives CDR1 SGHNT, CDR2 YYREEE (reference sequence). J gave up 2 bases and V 0 bases, and 7 bases lay outside the gene matches.

The chain combines TRBV2 with TRBJ2-5; a possible D gene is TRBD2 (6 bases). The CDR3 contains 16 residues. Trimming took 5 bases from V and 5 from J, leaving 21 bases between them. Germline V CDR1 and CDR2: SNHLY, FYNNEI. CDR3 loop: CASSFSFSERAETQYF. The CDR3 nucleotides read TGTGCCAGCAGTTTTAGTTTTAGCGAGCGGGCGGAGACCCAGTACTTC.

This clone showed up just once. The chain uses TRBV6-2 or TRBV6-3 and TRBJ1-2, with a tentative D call TRBD1 (6 bases). The germline V gene encodes CDR1 MNHEY and CDR2 SVGEGT. The CDR3 contains 15 residues. Trimming took off 6 bases at V and 2 bases at J, with 16 bases between the two ends. The CDR3, as DNA: TGTGCCAGCAGCCCCCGGACAGTGGAGAACTATGGCTACACCTTC. The encoded protein is CASSPRTVENYGYTF.

The chain carries TRBV5-1 and TRBJ1-2; D perhaps matches TRBD1 (6 bases). V lost 4 bases and J lost 4, with 17 bases in between. Germline V lookup: CDR1 SGHRS, CDR2 YFSETQ. This CDR3 comprises 15 residues. This CDR3 is CASSPRPGAAYGYTF. The CDR3 DNA sequence: TGCGCCAGCAGCCCTCGACCAGGGGCCGCCTATGGCTACACCTTC.

With respect to this clone: Other nucleotide sequences from this sample produce the same CDR3. V is TRBV12-3 or TRBV12-4 and J is TRBJ1-3; D is unresolved. This CDR3 spans 13 amino acids. V lost 3 bases and J lost 1, with 4 bases in between. CDR3 amino acids: CASSFLSGNTIYF. The DNA for the CDR3 is TGTGCCAGCAGTTTTCTGTCTGGAAACACCATATATTTT.

This rearrangement joins TRBV7-6 to TRBJ2-2; 8 nucleotides match TRBD1. The junction had 3 bases not matched to a gene; V was cut back by 5 bases and J by 1 base. This CDR3 contains 15 residues. Germline V gives CDR1 SGHVS, CDR2 FNYEAQ. The CDR3 DNA follows: TGTGCCAGCAGCACCGGGACAGGGAACACCGGGGAGCTGTTTTTT. It encodes CASSTGTGNTGELFF.

The chain is built from TRBV29-1 and TRBJ1-1, with D maybe TRBD1 (5 bases). Germline V gene lookup returns CDR1 SQVTM and CDR2 ANQGSEA. V was clipped by 7 bases and J by 3 bases, with 12 bases between them. The CDR3 is made up of 12 amino acids. The CDR3 DNA reads as TGCAGCGCTGGGGCAGTACACACTGAAGCTTTCTTT. Amino acid sequence: CSAGAVHTEAFF.

This clone showed up just once. The rearrangement links TRBV12-3 or TRBV12-4 to TRBJ1-1; unclear D gene. V gave up 4 bases and J gave up 1 base, with 7 bases separating them. There are 13 residues in the CDR3. This chain's CDR3 is CASSSRQNTEAFF. As DNA, the CDR3 is TGTGCCAGCAGTTCCCGACAGAACACTGAAGCTTTCTTT.

This clone was seen a few times. V usage is TRBV5-4 and J usage is TRBJ2-7, with 8 bases lining up with TRBD2. The germline CDR1 and CDR2 sequences are SGHNT and YYREEE (reference sequence). The CDR3 length is 15 residues. V was pared by 3 bases and J by 6 bases, with 11 bases of the junction left unmatched. The CDR3 region is CASSSKRGQLSEQYF. The CDR3 DNA sequence: TGTGCCAGCAGCTCCAAGCGGGGGCAACTTAGCGAGCAGTACTTC.

This rearrangement joins TRBV27 to TRBJ1-6, with 10 positions matching TRBD1. V shed 3 bases and J 7 bases; nucleotides not matched to a gene: 6. CDR1 is MNHEY and CDR2 is SMNVEV in the germline V gene (reference sequence). This CDR3 is built from 16 residues. CDR3 protein: CASSFRTGGLNSPLHF. CDR3 nucleotide sequence: TGTGCCAGCAGTTTCAGGACAGGGGGTTTGAATTCACCCCTCCACTTT.

The rearrangement links TRBV5-1 to TRBJ1-4, with 9 bases fitting TRBD1. V was clipped by 4 bases and J by 8 bases; unmatched bases: 6. The CDR3 contains 14 residues. Germline V gives CDR1 SGHRS, CDR2 YFSETQ. The CDR3 reads CASSAQGAGEKLFF. CDR3 nucleotides: TGCGCCAGCAGCGCACAGGGGGCAGGAGAAAAACTGTTTTTT.